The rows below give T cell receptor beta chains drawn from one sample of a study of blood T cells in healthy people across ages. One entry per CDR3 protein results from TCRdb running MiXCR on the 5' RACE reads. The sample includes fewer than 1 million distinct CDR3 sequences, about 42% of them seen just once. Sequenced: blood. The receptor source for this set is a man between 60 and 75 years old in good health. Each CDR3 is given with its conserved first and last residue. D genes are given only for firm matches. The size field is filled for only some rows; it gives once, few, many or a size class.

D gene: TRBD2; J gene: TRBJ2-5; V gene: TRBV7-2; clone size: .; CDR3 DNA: TGTGCCAGCAGCTTCCTCAGGGATGGGGGGGAGACTCAGTACTTC; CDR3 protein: CASSFLRDGGETQYF
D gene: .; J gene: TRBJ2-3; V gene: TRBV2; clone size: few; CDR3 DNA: TGTGCCAGCCAGGAGACGGGGGCTAAAGCGGATACGCAGTATTTT; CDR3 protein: CASQETGAKADTQYF
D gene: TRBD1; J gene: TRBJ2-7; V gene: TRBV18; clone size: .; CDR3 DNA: TGTGCCAGCTCACCACAGACGGGACAGGGTTCCTACGAGCAGTACTTC; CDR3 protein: CASSPQTGQGSYEQYF
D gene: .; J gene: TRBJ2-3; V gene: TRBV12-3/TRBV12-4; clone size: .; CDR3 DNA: TGTGCCAGCATTCGTACGGGGGGACAACGGGTAGATACGCAGTATTTT; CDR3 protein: CASIRTGGQRVDTQYF
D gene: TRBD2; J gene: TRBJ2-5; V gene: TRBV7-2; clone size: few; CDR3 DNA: TGTGCCAGCAGCCCGAGCGGGGTGGAGACCCAGTACTTC; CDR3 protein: CASSPSGVETQYF
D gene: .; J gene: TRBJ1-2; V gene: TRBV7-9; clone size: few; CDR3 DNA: TGTGCCAGCAGCGGAGAGGTTGGCTACACCTTC; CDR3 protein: CASSGEVGYTF
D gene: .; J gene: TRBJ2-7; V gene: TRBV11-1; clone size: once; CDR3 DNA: TGTGCCAGCAGCTTTAACCTCCTCCGGGGAGAGAACGAGCAGTACTTC; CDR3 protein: CASSFNLLRGENEQYF
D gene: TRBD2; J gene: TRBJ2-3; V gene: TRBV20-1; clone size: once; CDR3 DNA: TGCAGTGCCGGGACTAGCCGCCCAGATACGCAGTATTTT; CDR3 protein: CSAGTSRPDTQYF
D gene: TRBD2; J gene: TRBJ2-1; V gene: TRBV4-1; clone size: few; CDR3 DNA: TGCGCCAGCAGCCAAGATCGCGTGGCGGGGGGTTACAATGAGCAGTTCTTC; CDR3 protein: CASSQDRVAGGYNEQFF
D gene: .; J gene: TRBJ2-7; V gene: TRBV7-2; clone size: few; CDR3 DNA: TGTGCCAGCAGCTTACCGTCAGGGAACGAGCAGTACTTC; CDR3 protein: CASSLPSGNEQYF
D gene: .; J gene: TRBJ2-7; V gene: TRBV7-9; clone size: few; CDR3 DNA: TGTGCCAGCAGCTACGTAGATCAGGGGCAGTACTTC; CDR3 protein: CASSYVDQGQYF
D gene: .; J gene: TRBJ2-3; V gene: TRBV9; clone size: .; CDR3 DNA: TGTGCCAGCAGCGAAAAGGGAGGCACAGATACGCAGTATTTT; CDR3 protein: CASSEKGGTDTQYF
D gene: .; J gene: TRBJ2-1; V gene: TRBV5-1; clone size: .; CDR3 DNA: TGCGCCAGCAGCTTGGGACAGGGACTCTCCTGCAATGAGCAGTTCTTC; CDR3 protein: CASSLGQGLSCNEQFF
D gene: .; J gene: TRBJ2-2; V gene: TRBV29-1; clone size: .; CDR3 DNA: TGCAGCGTTACTAGCAGGGGGAACACCGGGGAGCTGTTTTTT; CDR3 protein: CSVTSRGNTGELFF
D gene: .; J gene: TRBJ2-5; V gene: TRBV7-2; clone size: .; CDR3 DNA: TGTGCCAGCAGCCTTGGCCTTATCGAGACCCAGTACTTC; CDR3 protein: CASSLGLIETQYF
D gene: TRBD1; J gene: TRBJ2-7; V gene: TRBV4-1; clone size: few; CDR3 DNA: TGCGCCAGCAGCCGATCCCGGGACAGATCCTATACCTCCTACGAGCAGTACTTC; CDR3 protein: CASSRSRDRSYTSYEQYF